Detailed here is one T cell receptor (beta chain). No antigen is known for it. A much more abundant neighbour one base away suggests this may be a read error. Other DNA sequences in this sample translate to the same CDR3. The CDR3 is made up of 13 amino acids. V shed 3 bases, J shed 7 bases, and the junction held 0 bases outside the gene matches. Germline loops: CDR1 MDHEN, CDR2 SYDVKM. Free of recent acute infections or vaccinations, the donors were healthy HIV-negative adults. Method: immunoSEQ multiplex PCR; TCRdb's copy keeps in-frame clones and lacks some. The data show hundreds of thousands of clones, around 67% seen once. The data were taken from a study of shared clonotypes between healthy human individuals. The study's findings and limits: Clonotype sharing across a few donors was observed for 4% to 6.5% of naive CD4 clonotypes.

The V and J genes are TRBV28 and TRBJ1-5, with 10 bases identical to TRBD1. Sequencing was carried out using memory CD4+ T cells sorted from blood. Subset: CD45RA-negative fraction. This clonotype was sampled from a woman aged 30 to 39 in good health. CDR3 bases: TGTGCCAGCAGTTTGACAGGGGGCCAGCCCCAGCATTTT. Its protein product is CASSLTGGQPQHF. The full variable domain, its missing parts supplied by reference TRBV28 and TRBJ1-5, is DVKVTQSSRYLVKRTGEKVFLECVQDMDHENMFWYRQDPGLGLRLIYFSYDVKMKEKGDIPEGYSVSREKKERFSLILESASTNQTSMYLCASSLTGGQPQHFGDGTRLSIL.